Each of the 3 T cell receptor beta chains below was sequenced from the same sample in a study of cytomegalovirus exposure and HLA in healthy donors. PCR used 60 Vbeta primers and 13 Jbeta primers. Clones were sequenced by immunoSEQ multiplex PCR, and TCRdb holds only the in-frame ones, with some missing. The sample contains 100,000 to 150,000 clones, approximately 80% of which appear only once. Sequenced material: PBMCs. The receptor set was obtained from a girl aged 2 to 10 in good health and CMV-seronegative.

The chain is built from TRBV19 and TRBJ1-1; 7 nucleotides agree with TRBD1. CDR3 length equals 18 residues. Germline V lookup: CDR1 LNHDA, CDR2 SQIVND (reference sequence). V dropped 7 bases and J dropped 5; count of bases not matched to a gene: 22. CDR3 nucleotides: TGTGCCAGTAACCCTGGGCCTAAAACAACAGGGGATAGGACTGAAGCTTTCTTT. Translation gives CASNPGPKTTGDRTEAFF.

CDR3 in amino acids: CASSLDRGETQYF. The CDR3 DNA is TGTGCCAGCAGCTTGGACAGGGGGGAGACCCAGTACTTC. The chain has TRBV7-3 and TRBJ2-5; 10 bases are shared with TRBD1. This CDR3 is 13 amino acids long. V dropped 3 bases and J dropped 5; count of bases not matched to a gene: 0. Germline V gene lookup returns CDR1 SGHTA and CDR2 FQGTGA.

CDR3 DNA sequence: TGTGCCAGCAGCCCCGGACAGGGAGGCTACGAGCAGTACTTC. It codes for CASSPGQGGYEQYF. The V gene is TRBV5-4, the J gene TRBJ2-5, with 8 bases that match TRBD1. The DNA matches TRBJ2-7 better at its end, which makes the J call doubtful. Germline assignment: CDR1 SGHNT and CDR2 YYREEE (reference sequence). This CDR3 comprises 14 residues.